The T cell receptor (beta chain) under discussion was sequenced for a study of post-analysis software for immune sequencing data. Whole-study context: Relapsing-remitting, secondary progressive and progressive-relapsing forms made up the multiple sclerosis disease courses. Study-level findings and limits: About five TRBV segments, including TRBV5-6, TRBV5-1 and TRBV20-1, were more frequent in patients than controls. Batch-mates among the samples co-clustered strongly by F measure. Normalized Chao1 diversity was significantly reduced in patients versus controls.

Germline assignment: CDR1 MNHNY and CDR2 SVGAGI (reference sequence). Trimming removed 5 bases from V and 7 bases from J; junction bases left unmatched: 13. CDR3 length: 17 residues. Unique molecular identifiers were present in the TCR beta cDNA libraries. T cells numbering roughly 0.95 to 10 million yielded approximately 500,000 cDNA molecules. TCRdb re-analysed the PCR reads in MiXCR, keeping a single row per CDR3 protein. The sample includes hundreds of thousands of distinct CDR3 sequences, approximately 57% of them seen just once. The table lists this clonotype with a few counts. Its antigen is currently unknown.

The receptor comes from a girl between 10 and 17 years old with multiple sclerosis. The source material was blood. The V and J genes are TRBV6-6 and TRBJ2-7, with 14 nucleotides matching TRBD2. CDR3 amino acids: CASSPQPRLAGGSEQYF. The DNA of the CDR3 is TGTGCCAGCAGTCCCCAACCGCGACTAGCGGGGGGGAGTGAGCAGTACTTC.